This T cell receptor beta chain was sequenced during a study of T cells after yellow fever vaccination. Notes on the study in general: The CD4 compartment and the CD8 compartment contained a small share of clonotypes in common. Although the secondary response was weaker, it peaked faster, at day 5 versus 15. Abundant bulk-derived clonotypes could contaminate FACS-sorted repertoires.

This clonotype appeared a few times. No antigen is known for it. The germline gives CDR1 SGHTA, CDR2 FQGNSA. Trimming stripped 10 bases from V and 0 bases from J, with 17 bases between. The CDR3 runs to 15 residues. TCRdb reprocessed the 5' RACE reads via MiXCR and lists one record per CDR3 protein. The profile covers some 290,000 distinct CDR3 sequences, with about 10% appearing a single time and 2.5% to 4% taken by the ten largest. The V call is TRBV7-2, the J call TRBJ2-3; D perhaps matches TRBD2 (7 bases). Sequencing was performed on CD4+ T cells sorted from PBMCs, taken 45 days after the yellow fever booster vaccination. This receptor was identified in a man aged 18 to 29 who received the YFV17D yellow fever vaccine. In nucleotides, the CDR3 is TGTGCCACCCGTTGGGGGGGCTCTAGCACAGATACGCAGTATTTT. Its translation is CATRWGGSSTDTQYF.